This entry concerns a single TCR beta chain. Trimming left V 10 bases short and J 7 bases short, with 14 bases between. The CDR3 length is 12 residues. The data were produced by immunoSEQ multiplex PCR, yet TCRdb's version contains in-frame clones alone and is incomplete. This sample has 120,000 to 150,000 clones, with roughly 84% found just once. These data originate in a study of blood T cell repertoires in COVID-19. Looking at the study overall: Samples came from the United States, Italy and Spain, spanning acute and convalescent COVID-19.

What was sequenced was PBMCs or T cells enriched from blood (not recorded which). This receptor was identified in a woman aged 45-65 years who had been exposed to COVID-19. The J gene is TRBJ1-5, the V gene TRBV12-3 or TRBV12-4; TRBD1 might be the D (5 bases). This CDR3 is CATMQGTQPQHF. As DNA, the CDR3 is TGTGCCACCATGCAGGGAACGCAGCCCCAGCATTTT.